Following are 21 T cell receptor beta chains from one sample sequenced in a study of T cells in Graves' hyperthyroidism and ophthalmopathy. TCR beta CDR3 regions were amplified from RNA transcripts. Researchers ran a first-round RT-PCR on the TCR CDR3 using the HTBI primer set. TCRdb used MiXCR to reprocess the multiplex PCR reads, holding one entry per CDR3 protein. The table has approximately 430,000 distinct CDR3 sequences, approximately 15% seen once. The sample comprised blood. The receptor set was obtained from a man younger than 35 with Graves' ophthalmopathy.

This clonotype was counted only a few times. The V gene is TRBV6-1, the J gene TRBJ2-7; a weak D match, TRBD2 (5 bases). Trimming shortened V by 3 bases and J by 5 bases, and 14 bases separated the two germline ends. Germline-derived CDR1 and CDR2 are MNHNS and SASEGT. This CDR3 is 14 amino acids long. This CDR3 is CASSDGGFGDEQYF. CDR3 DNA sequence: TGTGCCAGCAGTGATGGAGGCTTTGGCGACGAGCAGTACTTC.

This clonotype was observed many times. The rearrangement joins TRBV7-6 to TRBJ2-1; 8 nucleotides align to TRBD2. V trimming: 3 bases; J trimming: 6 bases; junction bases outside the gene matches: 10. Germline V CDR1 and CDR2: SGHVS, FNYEAQ. The CDR3 sequence is 16 residues long. CDR3 loop: CASSFLGTREINEQFF. CDR3 DNA: TGTGCCAGCAGCTTTCTTGGGACTAGGGAGATCAATGAGCAGTTCTTC.

In its sample, this clonotype was seen a few times. At one boundary the junction diverges from the germline segment, which might be a read error. The J gene is TRBJ1-3, the V gene TRBV2, with D tentatively TRBD1 (6 bases). The CDR3 covers 14 residues. CDR1 and CDR2 from the germline V gene are SNHLY and FYNNEI. The CDR3 reads CASLQGTSGNTIHF. DNA for the CDR3: TGTGCCAGCCTACAGGGCACTTCTGGAAACACCATACATTTT.

There are many counts of this clonotype. V and J are TRBV12-3 or TRBV12-4 and TRBJ2-1; 16 positions agree with TRBD2. V gave up 7 bases and J gave up 9 bases; unmatched junction bases: 6. This CDR3 contains 15 residues. The CDR3 here is CASTLGLAGGREQFF. The CDR3 coding sequence is TGTGCCAGCACCTTGGGACTAGCGGGGGGGCGTGAGCAGTTCTTC.

This clonotype was counted at least ten times. The chain carries TRBV4-1 and TRBJ2-3; 12 bases map to TRBD1. The J segment lost 3 bases and the V segment lost 3 bases, leaving 10 bases of the junction unmatched. This CDR3 has 18 residues. CDR1 and CDR2 (germline): MGHRA, YSYEKL. The CDR3 sequence: CASSQEGTGGGWTDTQYF. The CDR3 DNA is TGCGCCAGCAGCCAGGAGGGGACAGGGGGCGGTTGGACAGATACGCAGTATTTT.

Many counts were recorded for this clonotype. This chain uses TRBV11-1 with TRBJ1-1; TRBD1 agrees at 7 bases. V gave up 6 bases and J gave up 4 bases; unmatched junction bases: 5. The CDR3 extends over 13 amino acids. CDR1 and CDR2 (germline): SGHAT, FQDESV (reference sequence). CDR3 in amino acids: CASRPSGGTEAFF. CDR3 bases: TGTGCCAGCAGACCCTCAGGGGGCACTGAAGCTTTCTTT.

The V call is TRBV7-9, the J call TRBJ1-4, with D perhaps matching TRBD1 (5 bases). Germline values: CDR1 SEHNR, CDR2 FQNEAQ (reference sequence). The CDR3 length is 14 residues. Trimming took off 3 bases at V and 8 bases at J, with 13 bases between the two ends. The CDR3 DNA is TGTGCCAGCAGCTTCCAGGGTGGAGAAGAAAAACTGTTTTTT. Translation: CASSFQGGEEKLFF.

The table lists this clonotype with many counts. The chain couples TRBV12-3 or TRBV12-4 to TRBJ2-1; TRBD2 aligns across 9 bases. V was clipped by 3 bases and J by 4 bases; unmatched bases: 7. CDR3 length equals 16 residues. The CDR3 sequence is CASSLLAGARYNEQFF. CDR3 in DNA: TGTGCCAGCAGTTTGTTAGCGGGAGCACGGTACAATGAGCAGTTCTTC.

This clonotype occurred many times. The chain recombines TRBV24-1 with TRBJ2-1; TRBD2 matches 9 bases. This CDR3 region has 17 residues. V lost 3 bases and J lost 5; bases outside the gene matches: 10. Germline lookup yields CDR1 KGHDR and CDR2 SFDVKD. For the CDR3, the DNA is TGTGCCACCAGTGATAATGGGGCGGGGGGGGACCACAATGAGCAGTTCTTC. This sequence encodes CATSDNGAGGDHNEQFF.

This clonotype has ten or more counts. This chain connects TRBV19 to TRBJ1-5; weak D call: TRBD1 (6 bases). Trimming pared 3 bases from V and 7 bases from J, leaving 10 bases between. The CDR3 is 13 amino acids. CDR1 and CDR2 (germline): LNHDA, SQIVND (reference sequence). Written as DNA, the CDR3 is TGTGCCAGTAGTATGGAGGGGGTGCAGCCCCAGCATTTT. It encodes CASSMEGVQPQHF.

The chain has TRBV6-1 and TRBJ2-3, with 12 nucleotides matching TRBD1. The CDR3 is made up of 17 amino acids. Losses at the gene ends were 6 bases for V and 4 bases for J; bases not matched to a gene: 11. Looked up from germline, CDR1 is MNHNS and CDR2 is SASEGT. The CDR3 spells CASRSKRGQGASDTQYF. CDR3 nucleotide sequence: TGTGCCAGCAGGTCTAAGAGGGGACAGGGGGCCTCAGATACGCAGTATTTT.

This clonotype was detected ten times or more. This chain uses TRBV5-1 with TRBJ2-1; D may be TRBD2 (7 bases). CDR1 and CDR2 (germline): SGHRS, YFSETQ. V was pared by 8 bases and J by 2 bases, with 17 bases between. This CDR3 contains 15 residues. This CDR3 is CASTGRGPAYNEQFF. CDR3 nucleotides: TGCGCCAGTACCGGGCGGGGGCCTGCCTACAATGAGCAGTTCTTC.

This chain connects TRBV24-1 to TRBJ1-5; D is ambiguous. V was cut by 0 bases and J by 1 base, with 24 bases left in between. Germline loops: CDR1 KGHDR, CDR2 SFDVKD. The CDR3 extends over 21 amino acids. CDR3 sequence reads: CATSDLQGNWYWRVSNQPQHF. The CDR3 nucleotides are TGTGCCACCAGTGATTTGCAAGGTAACTGGTACTGGAGGGTCAGCAATCAGCCCCAGCATTTT.

J is TRBJ2-5 and V is TRBV5-1; D perhaps matches TRBD1 (7 bases). The CDR3 length is 16 residues. Trimming removed 6 bases from V and 5 bases from J, with 23 bases in between. Germline CDR1 and CDR2: SGHRS and YFSETQ. The CDR3 sequence: CASTSAYRGGMETQYF. CDR3 bases: TGCGCCAGCACCTCAGCTTACAGGGGAGGTATGGAGACCCAGTACTTC.

The chain has TRBV5-1 and TRBJ2-7; 9 bases are a match to TRBD1. The CDR3 spans 13 residues. Losses at the gene ends were 5 bases for V and 4 bases for J; bases not matched to a gene: 4. In germline, CDR1 is SGHRS, CDR2 YFSETQ. The CDR3 DNA sequence: TGCGCCAGCAGAAGGGACAGGGAATACGAGCAGTACTTC. This encodes CASRRDREYEQYF.

Many counts were recorded for this clonotype. The J gene is TRBJ2-3, the V gene TRBV20-1; no clear D. V lost 0 bases to trimming and J lost 2 bases, with 12 bases between them. The germline V gene encodes CDR1 DFQATT and CDR2 SNEGSKA (reference sequence). CDR3 length: 15 residues. The CDR3 nucleotides are TGCAGTGCTAGAGATCAAGGGCAGGACACAGATACGCAGTATTTT. This gives the protein CSARDQGQDTDTQYF.

Ten or more counts support this clonotype. The gene calls are TRBV30 and TRBJ2-3, with D perhaps matching TRBD2 (5 bases). Deletions cut 3 bases from V and 3 bases from J, with 19 bases between. Germline loops: CDR1 GTSNPN, CDR2 SVGIG (reference sequence). The CDR3 sequence is 16 residues long. CDR3: CAWSPTFWRQTDTQYF. The CDR3 nucleotides are TGTGCCTGGAGCCCCACATTCTGGAGGCAGACAGATACGCAGTATTTT.

This clonotype was found many times. The genes are TRBV20-1 and TRBJ2-7; a possible D gene is TRBD1 (6 bases). V lost 7 bases, J lost 2 bases, and 15 bases lay in between. CDR1 and CDR2 (germline): DFQATT, SNEGSKA (reference sequence). CDR3 length: 13 residues. CDR3 sequence reads: CSGFRDTTYEQYF. DNA for the CDR3: TGCAGTGGATTCCGGGACACTACCTACGAGCAGTACTTC.

In its sample, this clonotype was seen a few times. This rearrangement joins TRBV6-1 to TRBJ2-5, with D maybe TRBD2 (6 bases). Germline values: CDR1 MNHNS, CDR2 SASEGT. The CDR3 spans 15 residues. The germline V and J ends were trimmed by 5 bases and 0 bases, with 13 bases remaining between them. CDR3 coding DNA: TGTGCCAGCAGTTTGGGACTGAAGTACCAAGAGACCCAGTACTTC. This translates into CASSLGLKYQETQYF.

This clonotype was counted many times. The chain links TRBV12-3 or TRBV12-4 to TRBJ2-1; unclear D gene. The length of the CDR3 is 12 residues. V lost 2 bases and J lost 10, with 9 bases in between. The CDR3 spells CASSLSVGEQFF. CDR3 in DNA: TGTGCCAGCAGTTTATCCGTCGGGGAGCAGTTCTTC.

This clonotype was detected ten times or more. The genes are TRBV24-1 and TRBJ1-2; 8 positions match TRBD1. There are 17 residues in the CDR3. Looked up from germline, CDR1 is KGHDR and CDR2 is SFDVKD. Losses at the gene ends were 3 bases for V and 6 bases for J; bases not matched to a gene: 14. This CDR3 reads CATSDPSGGGLPHGYTF. In DNA, the CDR3 is TGTGCCACCAGTGATCCTTCAGGGGGCGGCCTTCCTCATGGCTACACCTTC.